The clone carrying this TCR beta chain has a single count. In germline, CDR1 is MNHEY, CDR2 SVGAGI. Trimming removed 4 bases at V and 0 bases at J, with 7 bases between. The length of the CDR3 is 14 residues. This record comes from a study of blood T cell repertoires in COVID-19. The protocol was immunoSEQ multiplex PCR, while the TCRdb copy is restricted to in-frame clones and leaves out a portion. The sample lists around 150,000 clones, approximately 87% occurring once. The chain links TRBV6-5 to TRBJ2-1; D uncertain. The clonotype comes from a woman between 35 and 50 years old with acute or convalescent COVID-19. Material: peripheral blood. For the CDR3, the DNA is TGTGCCAGCAGTTCGAAGAGCTCCTACAATGAGCAGTTCTTC. Translating gives CASSSKSSYNEQFF.